This TCR beta chain originates from a study of cytomegalovirus exposure and HLA in healthy donors. Study outcomes and limitations: Fewer N-insertions (relative to the roughly 700-donor mean) were reportedly seen in an Asian-associated ancestry cluster in a later analysis.

Only a few counts were recorded for this clone. Its antigen is currently unknown. 13 Jbeta primers and 60 Vbeta primers were used for the PCR. Measured with immunoSEQ multiplex PCR; TCRdb has only the in-frame clones, and not every one. The repertoire holds 100,000 to 150,000 clones, with approximately 76% as singletons. CDR1 and CDR2 (germline): MNHEY, SVGAGI. The CDR3 has 14 amino acids. Germline trimming cut 4 bases from V and 4 bases from J; bases unmatched to any gene: 5. V usage is TRBV6-5 and J usage is TRBJ1-2, with 8 nucleotides matching TRBD1. This sequence originates from a man aged 45-65 years in good health and CMV-seropositive. Sequencing input: PBMCs. The CDR3 loop reads CASSFGQGGYGYTF. The CDR3, as DNA: TGTGCCAGCAGTTTCGGACAGGGCGGCTATGGCTACACCTTC.